The next 4 T cell receptor beta chains were all read from a single sample in a study of blood T cell repertoires in COVID-19 (dated by TCRdb to the early 2020s). The method was the immunoSEQ multiplex PCR assay. TCRdb mirrors the immuneACCESS table, restricted to in-frame sequences. Some clones are absent from its copies; in checked studies, under half trace to an unresolved V gene, and the reason for the others is unknown. For this sample the table gives roughly 220,000 clones, of which roughly four fifths were detected only once. Approximately 7.5% of the sample is held by the ten biggest clonotypes. Sequencing was carried out using peripheral blood. All receptors come from a woman older than 75 with COVID-19, enrolled during active disease.

The V and J genes are TRBV28 and TRBJ1-2, with TRBD1 identical over 10 bases. The CDR3 contains 17 residues. With 6 bases clipped from V and 5 bases from J, the junction kept 15 bases outside the gene matches. CDR1 and CDR2 (germline): MDHEN, SYDVKM. The CDR3 sequence is CASRSGTGVQGVYGYTF. In nucleotides, the CDR3 is TGTGCCAGCAGGTCCGGGACAGGGGTGCAGGGTGTGTATGGCTACACCTTC.

This clone was detected once. The V and J genes are TRBV3-1 (or the pseudogene TRBV3-2) and TRBJ1-1; D unresolved. The V end was cut by 1 base, the J end by 6 bases, with 6 bases between. The CDR3 is 12 residues long. CDR1 and CDR2 (germline): LGHDT, YNNKEL (reference sequence). The CDR3 nucleotides read TGTGCCAGCAGCCAAGGGGGAGCTGAAGCTTTCTTT. Protein product: CASSQGGAEAFF.

The J gene is TRBJ2-7, the V gene TRBV28, with no clear D. Trimming took 3 bases from V and 6 from J, leaving 9 bases between them. Germline loops: CDR1 MDHEN, CDR2 SYDVKM. This CDR3 comprises 12 residues. CDR3 amino acids: CASSLERLEQYF. The CDR3 nucleotides read TGTGCCAGCAGTTTGGAACGACTCGAGCAGTACTTC.

CDR3 sequence reads: CASRFDSNYGYTF. CDR3 bases: TGTGCCAGCAGATTCGACAGCAACTATGGCTACACCTTC. The rearrangement joins TRBV6-5 to TRBJ1-2, with D possibly matching TRBD1 (5 bases). V was pared by 6 bases and J by 2 bases, with 10 bases between. CDR1 MNHEY and CDR2 SVGAGI come from the germline V gene. This CDR3 is 13 amino acids long.